This section outlines one T cell receptor beta chain sequence together with its context. Its antigen is as yet unknown. This sample is drawn from a study of OX40 agonist ivuxolimab in advanced cancers. Study details: Hepatocellular carcinoma, melanoma, renal cell or head and neck cancer affected the dose-escalation patients. Participants averaged approximately 61 years of age (range about 23 to 90) and were under 90% male. Participants could have had prior anti-PD-1, anti-PD-L1 or anti-CTLA-4 therapy, and about 37% had some. Findings of the study overall: Individuals who were partial responders at 0.1-3.0 mg/kg had clonal expansion that ranked among the lowest.

The CDR3 runs to 19 residues. Germline V CDR1 and CDR2: SGHDN, FVKESK. The ends lost 4 bases at V and 2 bases at J; junction bases unmatched: 16. Sequencing was performed with immunoSEQ multiplex PCR; in TCRdb, only in-frame clones are kept and a portion is missing. In the table there are tens of thousands of clones, roughly 85% of which are singletons. The TCR comes from an adult with an advanced solid tumor such as melanoma, head and neck, liver or kidney cancer. The chain uses TRBV14 and TRBJ2-3, with 9 nucleotides matching TRBD2. This material consisted of CD4+ or CD8+ T cells sorted from blood, taken in a trial of the OX40 agonist ivuxolimab. CDR3 loop: CASSRRGSRLAGITDTQYF. The CDR3 DNA reads as TGTGCCAGCAGCCGGAGGGGGTCGAGGCTAGCGGGGATCACAGATACGCAGTATTTT.